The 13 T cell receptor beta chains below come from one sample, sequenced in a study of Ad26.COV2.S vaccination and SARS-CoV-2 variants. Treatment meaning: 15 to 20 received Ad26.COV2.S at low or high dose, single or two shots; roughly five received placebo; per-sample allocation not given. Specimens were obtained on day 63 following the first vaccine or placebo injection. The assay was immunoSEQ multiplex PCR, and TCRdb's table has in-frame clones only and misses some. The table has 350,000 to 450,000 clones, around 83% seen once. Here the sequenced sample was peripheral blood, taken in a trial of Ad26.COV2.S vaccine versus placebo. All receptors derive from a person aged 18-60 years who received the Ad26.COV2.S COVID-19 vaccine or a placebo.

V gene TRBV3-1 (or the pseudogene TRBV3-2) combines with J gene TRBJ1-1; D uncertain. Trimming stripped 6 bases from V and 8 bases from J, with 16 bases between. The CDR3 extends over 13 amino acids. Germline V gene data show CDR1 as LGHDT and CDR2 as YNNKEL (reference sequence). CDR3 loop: CASSYGTLAEAFF. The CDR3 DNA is TGTGCCAGCAGTTACGGAACCTTAGCCGAAGCTTTCTTT.

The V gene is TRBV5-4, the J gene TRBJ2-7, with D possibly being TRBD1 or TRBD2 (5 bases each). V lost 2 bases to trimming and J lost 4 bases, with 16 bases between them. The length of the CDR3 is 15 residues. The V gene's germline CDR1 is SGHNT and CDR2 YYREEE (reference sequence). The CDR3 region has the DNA TGTGCCAGCAGCTTACCCGGGACGCCAATTTACGAGCAGTACTTC. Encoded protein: CASSLPGTPIYEQYF.

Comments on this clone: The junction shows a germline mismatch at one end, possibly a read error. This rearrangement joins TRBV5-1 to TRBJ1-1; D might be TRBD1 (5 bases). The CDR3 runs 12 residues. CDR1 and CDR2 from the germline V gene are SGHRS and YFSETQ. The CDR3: CVSGDPNTEAFF. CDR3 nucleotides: TGCGTCAGCGGGGACCCGAACACTGAAGCTTTCTTT.

CDR3 amino acids: CASSREFSYEQYF. CDR3 nucleotides: TGTGCCAGTAGCCGAGAATTCTCCTACGAGCAGTACTTC. The chain employs TRBV19 and TRBJ2-7; D not certain. V was cut by 6 bases and J by 0 bases, with 9 bases left in between. This CDR3 is 13 amino acids long. In germline, CDR1 is LNHDA, CDR2 SQIVND (reference sequence).

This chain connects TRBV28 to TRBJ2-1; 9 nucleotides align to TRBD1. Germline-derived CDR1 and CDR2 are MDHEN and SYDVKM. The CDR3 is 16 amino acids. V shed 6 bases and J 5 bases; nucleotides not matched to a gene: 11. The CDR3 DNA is TGTGCCAGCAGAAGCCACCGGGACAGGGTAAACAATGAGCAGTTCTTC. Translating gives CASRSHRDRVNNEQFF.

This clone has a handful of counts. The CDR3 DNA reads as TGTGCCACCAGTGATTCGGGACAGGGGATCACCGGGGAGCTGTTTTTT. This gives the protein CATSDSGQGITGELFF. J is TRBJ2-2 and V is TRBV24-1, with TRBD1 identical over 10 bases. The CDR3 totals 16 residues. J gave up 4 bases and V 2 bases, and 3 bases lay outside the gene matches. Germline V gives CDR1 KGHDR, CDR2 SFDVKD.

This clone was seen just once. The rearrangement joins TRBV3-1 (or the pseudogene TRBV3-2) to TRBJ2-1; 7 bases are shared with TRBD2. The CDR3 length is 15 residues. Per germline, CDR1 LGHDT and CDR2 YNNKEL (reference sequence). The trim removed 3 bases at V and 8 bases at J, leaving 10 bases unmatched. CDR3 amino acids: CASSQNMGLLYEQFF. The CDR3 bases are TGTGCCAGCAGCCAGAACATGGGACTATTGTATGAGCAGTTCTTC.

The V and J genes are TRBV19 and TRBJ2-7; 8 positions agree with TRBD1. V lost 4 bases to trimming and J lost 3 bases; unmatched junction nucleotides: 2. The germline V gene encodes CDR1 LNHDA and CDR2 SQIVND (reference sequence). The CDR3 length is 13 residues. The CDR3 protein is CASSTTGVYEQYF. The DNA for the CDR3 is TGTGCCAGTAGTACGACAGGGGTCTACGAGCAGTACTTC. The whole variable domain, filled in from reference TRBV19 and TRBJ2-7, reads DGGITQSPKYLFRKEGQNVTLSCEQNLNHDAMYWYRQDPGQGLRLIYYSQIVNDFQKGDIAEGYSVSREKKESFPLTVTSAQKNPTAFYLCASSTTGVYEQYFGPGTRLTVT.

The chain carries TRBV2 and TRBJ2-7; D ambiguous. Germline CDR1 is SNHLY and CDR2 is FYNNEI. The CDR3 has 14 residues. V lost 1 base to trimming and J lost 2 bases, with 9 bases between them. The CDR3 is CASSEGTAPYEQYF. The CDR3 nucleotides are TGTGCCAGCAGTGAAGGCACAGCACCCTACGAGCAGTACTTC.

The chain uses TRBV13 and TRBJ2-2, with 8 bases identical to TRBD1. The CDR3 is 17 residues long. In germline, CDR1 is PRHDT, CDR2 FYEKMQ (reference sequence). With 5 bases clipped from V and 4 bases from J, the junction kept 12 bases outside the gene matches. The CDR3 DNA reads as TGTGCCAGCAGCCGGGTGGGGGACAGGCAACTCACCGGGGAGCTGTTTTTT. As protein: CASSRVGDRQLTGELFF.

CDR3 DNA: TGTGCCAGTATCCTCAGGGGGCGGATGAACACTGAAGCTTTCTTT. Translation: CASILRGRMNTEAFF. The rearrangement links TRBV19 to TRBJ1-1; 8 bases fit TRBD1. The J segment lost 0 bases and the V segment lost 7 bases, leaving 7 bases of the junction unmatched. The germline V gene encodes CDR1 LNHDA and CDR2 SQIVND (reference sequence). This CDR3 is 15 amino acids long.

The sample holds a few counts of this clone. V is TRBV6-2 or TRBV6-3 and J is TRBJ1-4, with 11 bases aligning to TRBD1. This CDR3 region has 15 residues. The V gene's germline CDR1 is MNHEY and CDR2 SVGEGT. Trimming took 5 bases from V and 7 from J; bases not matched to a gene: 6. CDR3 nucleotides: TGTGCCAGCAGTCCCTTGGACAGGGGGCCTGAAAAACTGTTTTTT. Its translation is CASSPLDRGPEKLFF.

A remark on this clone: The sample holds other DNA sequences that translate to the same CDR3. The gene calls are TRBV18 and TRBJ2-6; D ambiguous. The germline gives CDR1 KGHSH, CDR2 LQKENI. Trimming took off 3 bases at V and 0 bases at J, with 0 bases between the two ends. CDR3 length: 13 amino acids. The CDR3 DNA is TGTGCCAGCTCACCCTCTGGGGCCAACGTCCTGACTTTC. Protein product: CASSPSGANVLTF.